This T cell receptor beta chain is drawn from a study of cytomegalovirus exposure and HLA in healthy donors. The overall study: An earlier analysis found under 130 million unique TCR beta sequences from about 190 million T cells. Study-level points and caveats: Later genetic work tied a missense DCLRE1C variant to beta-chain V and J trimming. An analysis was carried out at a later point. It showed that HLA-associated TCR beta chains were more clonally expanded than equally common non-associated chains. Prediction of most subjects' HLA-A and HLA-B alleles by TCR beta sequences was reportedly accurate.

With respect to this clone: Its specificity is unknown.

The germline V gene encodes CDR1 MGHRA and CDR2 YSYEKL. Trimming at V came to 1 base and at J to 3 bases, leaving 5 bases not matched to a gene. CDR3 length: 16 residues. A multiplex PCR was run with 60 Vbeta primers and 13 Jbeta primers. Data came from immunoSEQ multiplex PCR; TCRdb stores just in-frame clones and leaves some out. The sample consists of roughly 100,000 clones, roughly 76% of them appearing once. The chain has TRBV4-1 and TRBJ2-1; 8 positions match TRBD2. The sequencing sample was made of PBMCs. The TCR comes from a man aged 30-40 years in good health and CMV-seropositive. CDR3 in DNA: TGCGCCAGCAGCCAAGCGGCTAGCGGGTACTACAATGAGCAGTTCTTC. Translated: CASSQAASGYYNEQFF.